This TCR beta chain came from a study of regulatory T cells in long-lasting Graves disease. This clonotype has at least ten counts. Sequencing libraries for TCR beta were prepared with iRepertoire HTBI primers and Arm-PCR of CDR3 regions. TCRdb processed the multiplex PCR reads anew with MiXCR; each CDR3 protein has one entry. The repertoire consists of 500,000 or so distinct CDR3 sequences, with around 15% occurring once and the leading ten covering just under 25%. Time point meaning: newly diagnosed GD, antithyroid drugs for less than 3 months. Preparation of the TCR library used RNA extracted from PBMCs. Separately, the same data were catalogued under a study of T cells in Graves' hyperthyroidism and ophthalmopathy.

The sequencing here drew on peripheral blood mononuclear cells (PBMCs), taken at new diagnosis, from a patient treated with antithyroid drugs. This TCR came from a woman aged 35 to 60 with Graves disease.

CDR3 amino acids: CASSAKGFLPNTIYF. The CDR3 DNA reads TGTGCCAGCAGTGCCAAAGGATTCTTGCCTAACACCATATATTTT. The rearrangement uses TRBV12-3 or TRBV12-4 and TRBJ1-3; D gene unclear. Deletions cut 5 bases from V and 7 bases from J, with 18 bases between. CDR3 length equals 15 residues.